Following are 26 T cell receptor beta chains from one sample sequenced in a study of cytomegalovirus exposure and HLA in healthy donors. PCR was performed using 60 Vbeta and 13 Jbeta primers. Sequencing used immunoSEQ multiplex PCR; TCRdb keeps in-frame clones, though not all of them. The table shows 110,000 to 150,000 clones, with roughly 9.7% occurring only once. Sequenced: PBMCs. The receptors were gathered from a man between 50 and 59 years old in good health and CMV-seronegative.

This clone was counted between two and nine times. The CDR3, as DNA: TGTGCCTGGAGCCTAGGAATTGGGGGGGGGAGCAATCAGCCCCAGCATTTT. Translated, it gives CAWSLGIGGGSNQPQHF. The V call is TRBV30, the J call TRBJ1-5; possibly TRBD1 for D (5 bases). V lost 3 bases, J lost 1 base, and 19 bases lay in between. This CDR3 has 17 residues. Germline values: CDR1 GTSNPN, CDR2 SVGIG (reference sequence). The full variable domain, completed using reference TRBV30 and TRBJ1-5, is SQTIHQWPATLVQPVGSPLSLECTVEGTSNPNLYWYRQAAGRGLQLLFYSVGIGQISSEVPQNLSASRPQDRQFILSSKKLLLSDSGFYLCAWSLGIGGGSNQPQHFGDGTRLSIL.

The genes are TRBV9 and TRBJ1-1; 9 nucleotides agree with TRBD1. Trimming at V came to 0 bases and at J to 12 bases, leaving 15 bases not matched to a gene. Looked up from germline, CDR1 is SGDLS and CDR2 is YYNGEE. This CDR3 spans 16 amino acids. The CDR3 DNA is TGTGCCAGCAGCGTAGCCTCCGCCCCGGGACAGGGTATAACTTTCTTT. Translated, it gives CASSVASAPGQGITFF.

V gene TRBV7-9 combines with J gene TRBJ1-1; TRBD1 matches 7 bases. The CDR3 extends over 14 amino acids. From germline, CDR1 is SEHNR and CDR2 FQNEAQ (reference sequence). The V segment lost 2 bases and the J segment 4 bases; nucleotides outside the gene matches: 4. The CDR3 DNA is TGTGCCAGCAGCTTATTAGAGGGGGCCACTGAAGCTTTCTTT. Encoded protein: CASSLLEGATEAFF.

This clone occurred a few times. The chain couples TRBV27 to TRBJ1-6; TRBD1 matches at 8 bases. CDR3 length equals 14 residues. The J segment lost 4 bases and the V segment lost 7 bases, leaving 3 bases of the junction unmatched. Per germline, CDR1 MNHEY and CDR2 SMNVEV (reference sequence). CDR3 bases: TGTGCCAGCACCCGACAGGGGTATAATTCACCCCTCCACTTT. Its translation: CASTRQGYNSPLHF.

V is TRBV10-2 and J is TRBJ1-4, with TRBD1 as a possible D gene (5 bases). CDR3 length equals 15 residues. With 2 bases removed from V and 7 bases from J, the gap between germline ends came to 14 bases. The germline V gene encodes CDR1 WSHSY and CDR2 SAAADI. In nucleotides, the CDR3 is TGCGCCAGCAGTGAGGGTCAGGGTCTAAGTGAAAAACTGTTTTTT. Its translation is CASSEGQGLSEKLFF.

DNA of the CDR3: TGTGCCTGGAGCAGGGGAGATACAGATACGCAGTATTTT. It is translated as CAWSRGDTDTQYF. This chain uses TRBV30 with TRBJ2-3, with a tentative D call TRBD1 (6 bases). Trimming took 3 bases from V and 3 from J, leaving 10 bases between them. This CDR3 contains 13 residues. In germline, CDR1 is GTSNPN, CDR2 SVGIG (reference sequence).

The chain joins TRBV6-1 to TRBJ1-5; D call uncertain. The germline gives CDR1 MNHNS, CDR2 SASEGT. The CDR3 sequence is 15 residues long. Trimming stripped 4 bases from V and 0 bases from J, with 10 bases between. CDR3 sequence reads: CASSGQAISNQPQHF. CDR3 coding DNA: TGTGCCAGCAGTGGGCAGGCGATTAGCAATCAGCCCCAGCATTTT.

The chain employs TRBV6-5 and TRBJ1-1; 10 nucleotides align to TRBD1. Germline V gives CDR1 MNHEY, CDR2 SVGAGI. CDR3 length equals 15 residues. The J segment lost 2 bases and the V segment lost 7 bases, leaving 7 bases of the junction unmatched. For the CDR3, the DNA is TGTGCCAGCAACGACAGGGGGCGAGGAAACACTGAAGCTTTCTTT. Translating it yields CASNDRGRGNTEAFF.

CDR3 protein: CASSFSTGTHNEQFF. The CDR3 DNA is TGTGCCAGCAGCTTTTCCACAGGGACCCACAATGAGCAGTTCTTC. This chain links TRBV7-9 with TRBJ2-1, with D maybe TRBD1 (6 bases). This CDR3 is 15 amino acids long. CDR1 is SEHNR, CDR2 FQNEAQ, per germline (reference sequence). Trimming left V 3 bases short and J 5 bases short, with 14 bases between.

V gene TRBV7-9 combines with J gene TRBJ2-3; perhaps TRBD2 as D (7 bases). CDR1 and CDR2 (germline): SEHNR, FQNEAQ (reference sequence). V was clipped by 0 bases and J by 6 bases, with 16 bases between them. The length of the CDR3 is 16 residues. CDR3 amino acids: CASSLAGGHISDTQYF. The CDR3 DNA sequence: TGTGCCAGCAGCTTAGCGGGGGGGCATATATCGGATACGCAGTATTTT.

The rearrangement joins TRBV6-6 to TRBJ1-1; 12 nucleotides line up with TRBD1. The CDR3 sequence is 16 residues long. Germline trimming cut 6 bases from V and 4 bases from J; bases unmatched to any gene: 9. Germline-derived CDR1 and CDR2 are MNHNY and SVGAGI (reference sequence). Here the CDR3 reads CASSRGQGALITEAFF. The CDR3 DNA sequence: TGTGCCAGCAGCAGGGGACAGGGGGCCTTAATCACTGAAGCTTTCTTT.

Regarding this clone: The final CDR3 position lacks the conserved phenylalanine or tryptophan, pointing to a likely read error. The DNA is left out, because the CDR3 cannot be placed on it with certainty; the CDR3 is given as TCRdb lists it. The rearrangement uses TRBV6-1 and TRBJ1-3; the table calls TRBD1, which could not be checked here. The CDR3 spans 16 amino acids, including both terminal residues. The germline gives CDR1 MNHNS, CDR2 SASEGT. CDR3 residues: CASSEAHMGQSIPLLG.

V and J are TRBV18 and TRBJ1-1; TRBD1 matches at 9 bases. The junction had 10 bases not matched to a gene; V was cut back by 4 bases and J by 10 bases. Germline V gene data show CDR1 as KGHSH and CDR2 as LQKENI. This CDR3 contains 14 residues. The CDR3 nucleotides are TGTGCCAGCTCACTCGGGACAGGGTCAATGCGAGCTTTCTTT. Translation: CASSLGTGSMRAFF.

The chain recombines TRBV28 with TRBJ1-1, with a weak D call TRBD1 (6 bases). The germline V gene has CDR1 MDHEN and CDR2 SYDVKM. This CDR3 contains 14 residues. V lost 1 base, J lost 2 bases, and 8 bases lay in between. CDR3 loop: CASSLYRVNTEAFF. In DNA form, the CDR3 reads TGTGCCAGCAGTTTATACAGGGTAAACACTGAAGCTTTCTTT.

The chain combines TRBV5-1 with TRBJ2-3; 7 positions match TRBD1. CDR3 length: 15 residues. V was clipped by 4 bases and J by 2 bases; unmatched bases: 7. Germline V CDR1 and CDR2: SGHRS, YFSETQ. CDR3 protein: CASSAGDSYTDTQYF. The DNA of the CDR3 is TGCGCCAGCAGCGCTGGGGACAGTTACACAGATACGCAGTATTTT.

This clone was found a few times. The CDR3 coding sequence is TGTGCCAGTAGTACCCCCGACAGGGCGGGGTATGGCTACACCTTC. It yields the protein CASSTPDRAGYGYTF. V and J are TRBV19 and TRBJ1-2, with 7 bases that match TRBD1. V lost 4 bases, J lost 5 bases, and 10 bases stayed unmatched. The CDR3 extends over 15 amino acids. Germline assignment: CDR1 LNHDA and CDR2 SQIVND (reference sequence).

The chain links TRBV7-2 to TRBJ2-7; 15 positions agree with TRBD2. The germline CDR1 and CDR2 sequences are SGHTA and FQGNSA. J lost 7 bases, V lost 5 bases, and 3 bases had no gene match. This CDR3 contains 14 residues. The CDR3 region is CASSGLAGGVEQYF. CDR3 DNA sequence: TGTGCCAGCAGCGGACTAGCGGGAGGGGTTGAGCAGTACTTC.

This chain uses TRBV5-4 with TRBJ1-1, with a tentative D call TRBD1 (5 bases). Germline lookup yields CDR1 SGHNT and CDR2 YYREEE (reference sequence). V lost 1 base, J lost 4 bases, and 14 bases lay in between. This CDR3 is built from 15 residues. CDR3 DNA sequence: TGTGCCAGCAGCTTGAGGAGCCCCGGGGGCACTGAAGCTTTCTTT. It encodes CASSLRSPGGTEAFF.

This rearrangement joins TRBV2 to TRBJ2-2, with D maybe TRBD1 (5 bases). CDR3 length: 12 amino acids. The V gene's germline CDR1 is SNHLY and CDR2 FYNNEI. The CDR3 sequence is CAAAGFGGELFF. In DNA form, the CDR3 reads TGTGCAGCCGCAGGGTTTGGCGGGGAGCTGTTTTTT.

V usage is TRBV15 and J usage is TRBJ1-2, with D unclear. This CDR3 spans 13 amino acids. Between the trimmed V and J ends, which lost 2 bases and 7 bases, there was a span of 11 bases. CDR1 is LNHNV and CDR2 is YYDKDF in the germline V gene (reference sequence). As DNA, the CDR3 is TGTGCCACCAGCAGACCGAGGGAAGGTGGCTACACCTTC. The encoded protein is CATSRPREGGYTF. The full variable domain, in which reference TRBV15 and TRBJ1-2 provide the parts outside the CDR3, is DAMVIQNPRYQVTQFGKPVTLSCSQTLNHNVMYWYQQKSSQAPKLLFHYYDKDFNNEADTPDNFQSRRPNTSFCFLDIRSPGLGDTAMYLCATSRPREGGYTFGSGTRLTVV.

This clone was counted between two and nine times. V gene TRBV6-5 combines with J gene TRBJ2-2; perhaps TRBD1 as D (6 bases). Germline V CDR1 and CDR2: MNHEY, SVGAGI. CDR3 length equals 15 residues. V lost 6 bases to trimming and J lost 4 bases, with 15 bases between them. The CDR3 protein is CASRPSGVGTGELFF. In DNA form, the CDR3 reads TGTGCCAGCAGACCTTCAGGGGTGGGCACCGGGGAGCTGTTTTTT.

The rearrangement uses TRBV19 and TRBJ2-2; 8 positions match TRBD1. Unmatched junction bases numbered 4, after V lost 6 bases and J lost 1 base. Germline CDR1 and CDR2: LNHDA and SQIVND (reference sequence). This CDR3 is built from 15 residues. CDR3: CASRTGQGNTGELFF. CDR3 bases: TGTGCCAGTAGGACCGGACAGGGGAACACCGGGGAGCTGTTTTTT.

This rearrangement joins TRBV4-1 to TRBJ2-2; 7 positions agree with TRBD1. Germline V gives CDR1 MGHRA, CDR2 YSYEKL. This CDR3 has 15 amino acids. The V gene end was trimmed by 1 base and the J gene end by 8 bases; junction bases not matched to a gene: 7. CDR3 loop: CASSQARGPGGELFF. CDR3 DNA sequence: TGCGCCAGCAGCCAAGCTAGGGGGCCGGGGGGGGAGCTGTTTTTT.

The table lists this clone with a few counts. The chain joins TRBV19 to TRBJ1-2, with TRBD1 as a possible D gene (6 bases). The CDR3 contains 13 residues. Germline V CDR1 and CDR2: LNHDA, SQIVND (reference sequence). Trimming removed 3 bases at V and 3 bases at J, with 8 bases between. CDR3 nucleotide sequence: TGTGCCAGTAGTATCCCAGGGGACTATGGCTACACCTTC. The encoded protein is CASSIPGDYGYTF.

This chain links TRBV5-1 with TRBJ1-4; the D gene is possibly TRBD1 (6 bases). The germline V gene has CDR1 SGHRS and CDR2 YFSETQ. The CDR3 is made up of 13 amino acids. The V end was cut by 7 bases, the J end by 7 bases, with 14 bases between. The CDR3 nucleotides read TGCGCCAGCCGCCAGGGGCAGGGTGAAAAACTGTTTTTT. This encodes CASRQGQGEKLFF.

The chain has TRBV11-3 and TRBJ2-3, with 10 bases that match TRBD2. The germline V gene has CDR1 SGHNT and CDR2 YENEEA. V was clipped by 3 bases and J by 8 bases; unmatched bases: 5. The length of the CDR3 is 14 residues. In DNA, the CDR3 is TGTGCCAGCAGCTTCGGGGTAGCGGGAGGTACGCAGTATTTT. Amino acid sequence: CASSFGVAGGTQYF.